The subject of this entry is one T cell receptor beta chain. Its antigen is not identified. Sequencing used immunoSEQ multiplex PCR; TCRdb keeps in-frame clones, though not all of them. The sample lists tens of thousands of clones, approximately 84% occurring once. This entry is derived from a study of OX40 agonist ivuxolimab in advanced cancers. Study in general: From about 23 to 85 years was the age range, with a mean of around 54 years, and over 80% were male.

Study results and caveats: Both blood CD4+ and CD8+ T cells showed clonal growth by week 6 at 0.1 to 3.0 mg/kg. Partial responders at 0.1-3.0 mg/kg showed near-lowest clonal expansion.

This clonotype originated in an adult with an advanced solid tumor such as melanoma, head and neck, liver or kidney cancer. The sequencing used CD4+ or CD8+ T cells sorted from blood, collected in a trial of the OX40 agonist ivuxolimab.

CDR3 DNA: TGCGCCAGCAGCCTCGACCGATCCTACGAGCAGTACTTC. Amino acid sequence: CASSLDRSYEQYF. The chain has TRBV5-1 and TRBJ2-7; no clear D. The CDR3 has 13 residues. With 4 bases removed from V and 1 base from J, the gap between germline ends came to 9 bases. Looked up from germline, CDR1 is SGHRS and CDR2 is YFSETQ. The full variable domain, its missing parts supplied by reference TRBV5-1 and TRBJ2-7, is KAGVTQTPRYLIKTRGQQVTLSCSPISGHRSVSWYQQTPGQGLQFLFEYFSETQRNKGNFPGRFSGRQFSNSRSEMNVSTLELGDSALYLCASSLDRSYEQYFGPGTRLTVT.